Listed below are T cell receptor beta chains from one sample, sequenced in a study of circulating tumor DNA in untreated peripheral T-cell lymphoma. The protocol was immunoSEQ multiplex PCR, while the TCRdb copy is restricted to in-frame clones and leaves out a portion. The sample holds about 990 clones, more than 70% seen once. Sequencing used tumor tissue. All receptors come from a human donor with peripheral T-cell lymphoma. Both conserved end residues are part of each CDR3. D genes are given only for firm matches. Where a row states a size, it is once, few, many or the class of an expanded clone; other rows omit it.

j_call	d_call	v_call	clone_size	cdr3_aa	cdr3_nt
TRBJ1-4	.	TRBV19	.	CASSIDWYGTANEKLFF	TGTGCCAGTAGTATAGATTGGTACGGGACGGCTAATGAAAAACTGTTTTTT
TRBJ2-7	.	TRBV18	.	CASSPLGYEQYF	TGTGCCAGCTCACCGCTAGGGTACGAGCAGTACTTC
TRBJ1-1	.	TRBV6-8	.	CASSGWKTGNTEAFF	TGTGCCAGCAGTGGCTGGAAAACTGGGAACACTGAAGCTTTCTTT
TRBJ1-1	.	TRBV11-3	.	CASSEETMNTEAFF	TGTGCCAGCAGCGAGGAAACCATGAACACTGAAGCTTTCTTT
TRBJ2-5	TRBD2	TRBV18	few	CASSPIAGGGKETQYF	TGTGCCAGCTCACCAATCGCGGGGGGCGGAAAAGAGACCCAGTACTTC
TRBJ1-3	.	TRBV19	.	CASSIGNTIYF	TGTGCCAGTAGTATCGGAAACACCATATATTTT
TRBJ2-5	TRBD1	TRBV18	few	CASSPGTGRQETQYF	TGTGCCAGCTCACCCGGGACAGGAAGGCAAGAGACCCAGTACTTC
TRBJ1-3	.	TRBV18	.	CASSPGFTGNTIYF	TGTGCCAGCTCACCAGGTTTTACTGGAAACACCATATATTTT
TRBJ2-1	TRBD1	TRBV6-8	.	CASSGAGQGDDEQFF	TGTGCCAGCAGTGGGGCGGGACAGGGGGACGATGAGCAGTTCTTC
TRBJ2-3	TRBD2	TRBV19	.	CASSIAQGGGPTDTQYF	TGTGCCAGTAGTATAGCCCAGGGCGGGGGACCCACAGATACGCAGTATTTT
TRBJ2-2	TRBD2	TRBV30	few	CAWKISGRHSGELFF	TGTGCCTGGAAGATTAGCGGGAGGCATTCCGGGGAGCTGTTTTTT
TRBJ1-5	TRBD1	TRBV28	.	CASNQLKDRGNQPQHF	TGTGCCAGCAATCAACTAAAGGACAGGGGCAATCAGCCCCAGCATTTT
TRBJ2-6	TRBD1	TRBV6-8	.	CASGTGGANVLTF	TGTGCCAGCGGGACAGGGGGGGCCAACGTCCTGACTTTC
TRBJ1-1	.	TRBV19	.	CAAKGSTEAFF	TGTGCCGCAAAAGGGAGCACTGAAGCTTTCTTT
TRBJ2-5	.	TRBV28	.	CASSLGATVGLQETQYF	TGTGCCAGCAGTTTAGGGGCGACAGTCGGCCTACAAGAGACCCAGTACTTC
TRBJ1-4	.	TRBV25-1	.	CASSEGRFNEKLFF	TGTGCCAGCAGTGAAGGCCGGTTTAATGAAAAACTGTTTTTT
TRBJ2-2	TRBD2	TRBV11-3	.	CASSLTAGNVAGELFF	TGTGCCAGCAGCTTAACAGCGGGAAACGTCGCCGGGGAGCTGTTTTTT
TRBJ2-1	.	TRBV29-1	.	CSVDDSGSYNEQFF	TGCAGCGTGGATGACAGCGGCTCCTACAATGAGCAGTTCTTC
TRBJ1-1	.	TRBV28	.	CASSLRRTEAFF	TGTGCCAGCAGTTTGCGGAGAACTGAAGCTTTCTTT
TRBJ2-6	TRBD1	TRBV15	.	CATSDVTGTGANVLTF	TGTGCCACCAGCGACGTGACAGGGACTGGGGCCAACGTCCTGACTTTC
TRBJ2-3	TRBD2	TRBV5-1	.	CASSRSGTSGTDTQYF	TGCGCCAGCAGCAGATCCGGGACTAGCGGGACAGATACGCAGTATTTT
TRBJ1-1	TRBD1	TRBV14	.	CASSPRTGWNTEAFF	TGTGCCAGCAGCCCACGGACAGGGTGGAACACTGAAGCTTTCTTT
TRBJ1-1	.	TRBV14	few	CASSRGRGAGTEAFF	TGTGCCAGCAGCCGAGGACGGGGGGCAGGCACTGAAGCTTTCTTT
TRBJ2-1	.	TRBV14	.	CASSQGGYEQFF	TGTGCCAGCAGCCAAGGGGGTTATGAGCAGTTCTTC
TRBJ1-3	TRBD1	TRBV25-1	once	CASSESGTAGNTIYF	TGTGCCAGCAGTGAGTCCGGGACAGCCGGAAACACCATATATTTT
TRBJ1-1	TRBD1	TRBV18	once	CASSLTGVGTEAFF	TGTGCCAGCTCACTTACAGGGGTTGGCACTGAAGCTTTCTTT
TRBJ2-1	.	TRBV9	.	CASSARGGPPEINEQFF	TGTGCCAGCAGCGCCCGGGGAGGACCCCCCGAAATCAATGAGCAGTTCTTC
TRBJ1-5	TRBD1	TRBV11-3	.	CASSLQGNNQPQHF	TGTGCCAGCAGCCTACAGGGGAACAATCAGCCCCAGCATTTT
TRBJ1-5	.	TRBV11-3	.	CASSFRWGRDQPQHF	TGTGCCAGCAGCTTCCGATGGGGCAGGGATCAGCCCCAGCATTTT
TRBJ1-2	.	TRBV6-8	.	CASSYSLEGSPSYGYTF	TGTGCCAGCAGTTACTCCCTTGAGGGCAGTCCGTCCTATGGCTACACCTTC
TRBJ1-6	.	TRBV6-4	.	CAISDGGSSYNSPLHF	TGTGCCATCAGTGATGGGGGCAGCTCCTATAATTCACCCCTCCACTTT
TRBJ1-5	TRBD1	TRBV18	.	CASSLSGGDQPQHF	TGTGCCAGCTCACTCTCAGGGGGTGATCAGCCCCAGCATTTT
TRBJ1-1	TRBD1	TRBV6-7	.	CASSRQGNTEAFF	TGTGCCAGCAGTAGACAGGGGAACACTGAAGCTTTCTTT
TRBJ2-3	TRBD2	TRBV11-3	.	CASSQVGGLAESTDTQYF	TGTGCCAGCAGCCAAGTAGGGGGACTAGCGGAGTCCACAGATACGCAGTATTTT
TRBJ2-7	.	TRBV11-3	.	CASSSMGEGVSSYEQYF	TGTGCCAGCAGCTCCATGGGGGAAGGCGTGAGCTCCTACGAGCAGTACTTC
TRBJ2-3	.	TRBV18	.	CASSPFTDTQYF	TGTGCCAGCTCACCGTTCACAGATACGCAGTATTTT
TRBJ2-5	TRBD2	TRBV6-8	.	CASSSGTSGMVGETQYF	TGTGCCAGCAGTTCCGGGACTAGCGGGATGGTTGGGGAGACCCAGTACTTC
TRBJ1-2	TRBD1	TRBV30	.	CAWSADRALPGYTF	TGTGCCTGGAGTGCCGACAGGGCGTTACCTGGCTACACCTTC
TRBJ1-2	.	TRBV28	.	CASSLSGERYGYTF	TGTGCCAGCAGTTTAAGCGGGGAGCGGTATGGCTACACCTTC